This T cell receptor (beta chain) is drawn from a study of identical twins. The CDR3 loop spans 16 amino acids. Germline V gene lookup returns CDR1 SGDLS and CDR2 YYNGEE. V gave up 3 bases and J gave up 5 bases, with 17 bases separating them. TCRdb reanalysed the 5' RACE reads using MiXCR and keeps one entry per CDR3 protein. The profile shows 210,000 or so distinct CDR3 sequences, approximately 16% of them singletons. This sample also appeared in a second study, on T cells expressing NK-cell markers.

Sequencing was performed on CD8+ T cells sorted from blood. The rearrangement uses TRBV9 and TRBJ2-2, with D perhaps matching TRBD1 (6 bases). This sequence was found in a woman younger than 30 in good health. CDR3 bases: TGTGCCAGCAGCGCCGCAGGGGCCCCGCGTACCGGGGAGCTGTTTTTT. Its translation is CASSAAGAPRTGELFF.